The present T cell receptor (beta chain) was sequenced within a study of T-cell memory formation after mild COVID-19. V was cut by 5 bases and J by 6 bases, with 18 bases left in between. Germline values: CDR1 MNHEY, CDR2 SVGEGT. This CDR3 is built from 15 residues. Turning to this clonotype: Its antigen is not known.

A single record per CDR3 protein comes from TCRdb applying MiXCR to the 5' RACE reads. This table has 350,000 to 400,000 distinct CDR3 sequences, 20% to 25% appearing once. Overall study findings and caveats: CD4+ clones that contracted lay mainly in CM and EM; CD8+ ones lay in EMRA.

This TCR was recovered from an adult woman who had mild COVID-19 (a few samples of this study predate the infection). Cell type and time point are not known. This chain connects TRBV6-2 or TRBV6-3 to TRBJ2-3; maybe TRBD1 (5 bases). Input material: PBMCs or a T cell subset sorted from them (not recorded which). For the CDR3, the DNA is TGTGCCAGCAGTCAGAACCGACAGCTGACGGATACGCAGTATTTT. Translating gives CASSQNRQLTDTQYF.